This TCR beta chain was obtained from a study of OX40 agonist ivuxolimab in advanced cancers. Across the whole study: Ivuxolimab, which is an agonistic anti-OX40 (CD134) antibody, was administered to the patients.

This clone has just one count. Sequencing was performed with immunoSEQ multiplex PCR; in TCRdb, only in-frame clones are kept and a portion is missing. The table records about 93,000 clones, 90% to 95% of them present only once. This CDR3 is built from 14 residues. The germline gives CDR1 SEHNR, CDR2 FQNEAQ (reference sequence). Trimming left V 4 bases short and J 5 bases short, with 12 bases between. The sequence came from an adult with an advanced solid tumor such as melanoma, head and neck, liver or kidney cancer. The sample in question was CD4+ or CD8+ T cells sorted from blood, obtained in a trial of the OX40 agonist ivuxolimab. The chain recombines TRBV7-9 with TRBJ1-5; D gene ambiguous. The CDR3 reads CASSSGSLDQPQHF. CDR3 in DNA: TGTGCCAGCAGCTCGGGTAGTCTTGATCAGCCCCAGCATTTT.